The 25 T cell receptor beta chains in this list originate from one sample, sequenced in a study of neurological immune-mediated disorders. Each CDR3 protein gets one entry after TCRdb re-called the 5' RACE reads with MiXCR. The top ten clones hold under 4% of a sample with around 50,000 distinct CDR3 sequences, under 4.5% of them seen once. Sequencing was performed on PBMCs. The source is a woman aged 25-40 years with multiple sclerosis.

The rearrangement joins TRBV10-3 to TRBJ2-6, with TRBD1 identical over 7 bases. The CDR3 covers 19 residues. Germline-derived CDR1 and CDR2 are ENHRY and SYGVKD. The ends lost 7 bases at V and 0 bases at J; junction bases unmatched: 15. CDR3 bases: TGTGCCATCATGGGGGCAACGGGACAGATGAACTCTGGGGCCAACGTCCTGACTTTC. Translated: CAIMGATGQMNSGANVLTF.

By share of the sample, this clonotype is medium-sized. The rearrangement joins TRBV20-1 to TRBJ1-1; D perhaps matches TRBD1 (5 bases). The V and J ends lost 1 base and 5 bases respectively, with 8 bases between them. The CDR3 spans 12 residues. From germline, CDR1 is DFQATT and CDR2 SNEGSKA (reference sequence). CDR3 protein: CSARGGETEAFF. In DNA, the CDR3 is TGCAGTGCTAGAGGGGGGGAAACTGAAGCTTTCTTT.

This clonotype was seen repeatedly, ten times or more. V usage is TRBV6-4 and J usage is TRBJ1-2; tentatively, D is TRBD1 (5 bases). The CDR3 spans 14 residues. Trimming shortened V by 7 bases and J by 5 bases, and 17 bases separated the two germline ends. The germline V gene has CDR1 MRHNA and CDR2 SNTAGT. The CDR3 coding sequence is TGTGCCAGCATCCCGGCCCTCAGGGTTTATGGCTACACCTTC. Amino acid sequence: CASIPALRVYGYTF.

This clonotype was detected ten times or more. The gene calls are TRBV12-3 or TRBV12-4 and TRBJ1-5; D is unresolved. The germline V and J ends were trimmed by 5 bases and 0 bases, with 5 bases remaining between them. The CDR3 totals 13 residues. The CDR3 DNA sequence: TGTGCCAGCAGTCAGGATAGCAATCAGCCCCAGCATTTT. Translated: CASSQDSNQPQHF.

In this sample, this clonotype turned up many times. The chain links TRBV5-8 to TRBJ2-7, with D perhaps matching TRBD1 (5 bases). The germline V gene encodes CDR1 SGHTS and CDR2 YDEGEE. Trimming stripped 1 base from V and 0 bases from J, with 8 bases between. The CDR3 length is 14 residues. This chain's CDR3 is CASSLTGYSYEQYF. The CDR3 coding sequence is TGTGCCAGCAGCTTGACAGGATACTCCTACGAGCAGTACTTC. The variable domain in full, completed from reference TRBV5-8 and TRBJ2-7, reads EAGVTQSPTHLIKTRGQQATLRCSPISGHTSVYWYQQALGLGLQFLLWYDEGEERNRGNFPPRFSGRQFPNYSSELNVNALELEDSALYLCASSLTGYSYEQYFGPGTRLTVT.

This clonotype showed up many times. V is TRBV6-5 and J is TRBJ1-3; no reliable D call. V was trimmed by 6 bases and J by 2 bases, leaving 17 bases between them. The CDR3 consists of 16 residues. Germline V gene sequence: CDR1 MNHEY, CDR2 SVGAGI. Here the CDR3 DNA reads TGTGCCAGCAGCCCTTGGGCCCTTAAAGCTGGAAACACCATATATTTT. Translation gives CASSPWALKAGNTIYF.

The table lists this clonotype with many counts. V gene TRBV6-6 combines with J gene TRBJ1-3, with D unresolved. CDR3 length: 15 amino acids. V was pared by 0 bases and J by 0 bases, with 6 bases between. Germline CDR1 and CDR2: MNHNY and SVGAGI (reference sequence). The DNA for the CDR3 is TGTGCCAGCAGTTACTCGCCGAGCTCTGGAAACACCATATATTTT. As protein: CASSYSPSSGNTIYF.

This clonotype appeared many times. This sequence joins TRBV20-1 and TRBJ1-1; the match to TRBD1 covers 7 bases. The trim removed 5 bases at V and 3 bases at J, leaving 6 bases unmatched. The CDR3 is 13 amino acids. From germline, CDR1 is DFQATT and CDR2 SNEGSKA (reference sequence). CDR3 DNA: TGCAGTGCTGACAGGGATGGTCACACTGAAGCTTTCTTT. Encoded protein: CSADRDGHTEAFF.

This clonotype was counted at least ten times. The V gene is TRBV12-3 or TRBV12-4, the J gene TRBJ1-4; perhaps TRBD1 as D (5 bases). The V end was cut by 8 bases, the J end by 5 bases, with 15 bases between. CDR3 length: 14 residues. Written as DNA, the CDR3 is TGTGCCAGCCAGGGACCTCGGACCAATGAAAAACTGTTTTTT. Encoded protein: CASQGPRTNEKLFF.

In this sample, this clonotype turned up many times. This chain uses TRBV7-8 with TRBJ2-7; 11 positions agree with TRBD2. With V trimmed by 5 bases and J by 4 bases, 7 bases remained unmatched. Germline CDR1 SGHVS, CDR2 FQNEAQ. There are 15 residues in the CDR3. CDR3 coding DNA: TGTGCCAGCAGCCCGTTAGCGGGAGGGAATTACGAGCAGTACTTC. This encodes CASSPLAGGNYEQYF.

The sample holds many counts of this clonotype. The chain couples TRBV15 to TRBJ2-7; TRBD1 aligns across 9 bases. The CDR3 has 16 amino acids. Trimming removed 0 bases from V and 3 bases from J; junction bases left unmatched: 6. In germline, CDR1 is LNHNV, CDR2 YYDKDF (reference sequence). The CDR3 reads CATSRDLGTGSYEQYF. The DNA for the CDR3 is TGTGCCACCAGCAGAGATCTTGGGACAGGGAGCTACGAGCAGTACTTC. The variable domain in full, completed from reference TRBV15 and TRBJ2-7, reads DAMVIQNPRYQVTQFGKPVTLSCSQTLNHNVMYWYQQKSSQAPKLLFHYYDKDFNNEADTPDNFQSRRPNTSFCFLDIRSPGLGDTAMYLCATSRDLGTGSYEQYFGPGTRLTVT.

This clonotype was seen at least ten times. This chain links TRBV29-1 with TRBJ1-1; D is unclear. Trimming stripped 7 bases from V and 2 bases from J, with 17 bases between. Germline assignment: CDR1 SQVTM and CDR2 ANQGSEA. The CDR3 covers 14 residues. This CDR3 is CSAVRAGANTEAFF. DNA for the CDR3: TGCAGCGCCGTCCGCGCGGGCGCAAACACTGAAGCTTTCTTT.

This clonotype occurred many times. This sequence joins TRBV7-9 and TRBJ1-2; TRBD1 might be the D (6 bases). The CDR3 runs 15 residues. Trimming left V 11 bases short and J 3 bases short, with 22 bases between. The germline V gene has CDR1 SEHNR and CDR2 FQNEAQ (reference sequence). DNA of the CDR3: TGTGCCGTCCCCGGGGGGCCGTATTCAGACTATGGCTACACCTTC. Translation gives CAVPGGPYSDYGYTF.

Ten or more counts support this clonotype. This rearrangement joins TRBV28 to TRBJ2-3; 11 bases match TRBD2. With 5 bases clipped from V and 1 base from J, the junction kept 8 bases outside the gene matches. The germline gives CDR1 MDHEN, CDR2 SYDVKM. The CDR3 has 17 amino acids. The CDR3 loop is CASSPWTGLAGTDTQYF. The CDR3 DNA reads TGTGCCAGCAGTCCGTGGACGGGACTAGCGGGCACAGATACGCAGTATTTT.

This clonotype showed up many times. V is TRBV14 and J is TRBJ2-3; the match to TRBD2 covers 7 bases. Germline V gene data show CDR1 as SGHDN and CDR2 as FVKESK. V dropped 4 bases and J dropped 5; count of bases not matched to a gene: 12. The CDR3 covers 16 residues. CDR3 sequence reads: CASSPLRGGDGDTQYF. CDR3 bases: TGTGCCAGCAGCCCCCTAAGGGGAGGGGATGGAGATACGCAGTATTTT.

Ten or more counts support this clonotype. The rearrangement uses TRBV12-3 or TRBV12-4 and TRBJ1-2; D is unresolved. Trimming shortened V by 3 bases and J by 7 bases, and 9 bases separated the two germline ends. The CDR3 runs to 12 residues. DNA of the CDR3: TGTGCCAGCAGTTTTAGAGGATTTGGCTACACCTTC. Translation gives CASSFRGFGYTF.

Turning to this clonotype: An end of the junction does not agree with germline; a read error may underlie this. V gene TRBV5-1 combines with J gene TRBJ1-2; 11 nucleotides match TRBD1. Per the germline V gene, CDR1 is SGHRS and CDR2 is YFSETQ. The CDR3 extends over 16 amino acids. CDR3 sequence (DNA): TGCACCAGCAGCTTCGGGGGACAGGGGGCTAACTATGGCTACACCTTC. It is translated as CTSSFGGQGANYGYTF.

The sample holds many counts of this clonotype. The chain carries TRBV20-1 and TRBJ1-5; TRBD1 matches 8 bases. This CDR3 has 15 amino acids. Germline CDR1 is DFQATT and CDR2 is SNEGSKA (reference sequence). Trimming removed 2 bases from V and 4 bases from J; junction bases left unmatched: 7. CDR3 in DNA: TGCAGTGCTAGACCCGTGGACAGGGAGAATCAGCCCCAGCATTTT. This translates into CSARPVDRENQPQHF.

The CDR3 loop is CASSLLRSSYNEQFF. The CDR3, as DNA: TGCGCCAGCAGCTTGTTGCGTAGCTCCTACAATGAGCAGTTCTTC. The V and J genes are TRBV5-1 and TRBJ2-1; D not certain. Germline loops: CDR1 SGHRS, CDR2 YFSETQ. V lost 1 base and J 0 bases, leaving 8 bases between the germline ends. This CDR3 region has 15 residues. The full variable domain, its missing parts supplied by reference TRBV5-1 and TRBJ2-1, is KAGVTQTPRYLIKTRGQQVTLSCSPISGHRSVSWYQQTPGQGLQFLFEYFSETQRNKGNFPGRFSGRQFSNSRSEMNVSTLELGDSALYLCASSLLRSSYNEQFFGPGTRLTVL.

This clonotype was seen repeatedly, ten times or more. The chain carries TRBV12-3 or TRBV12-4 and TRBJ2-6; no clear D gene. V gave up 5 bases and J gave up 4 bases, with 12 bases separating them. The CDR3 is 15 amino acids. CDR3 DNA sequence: TGTGCCAGCAGTAATTGGAAGCCAGGGGCCAACGTCCTGACTTTC. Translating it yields CASSNWKPGANVLTF.

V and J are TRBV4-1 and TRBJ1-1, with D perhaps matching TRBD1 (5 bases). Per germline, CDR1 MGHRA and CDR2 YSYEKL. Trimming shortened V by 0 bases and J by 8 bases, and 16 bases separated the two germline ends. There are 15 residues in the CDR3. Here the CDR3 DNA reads TGCGCCAGCAGCCAAGATAGTGTTCAGGGTTTAGAAGCTTTCTTT. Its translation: CASSQDSVQGLEAFF.

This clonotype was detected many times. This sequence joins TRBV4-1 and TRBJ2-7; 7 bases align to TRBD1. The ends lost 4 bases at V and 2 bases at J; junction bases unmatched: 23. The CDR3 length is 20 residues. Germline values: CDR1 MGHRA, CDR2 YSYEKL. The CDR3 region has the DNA TGCGCCAGCAGCCTCTCAAACCCAGACAGGGTTATGGGCCCCACCTACGAGCAGTACTTC. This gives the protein CASSLSNPDRVMGPTYEQYF.

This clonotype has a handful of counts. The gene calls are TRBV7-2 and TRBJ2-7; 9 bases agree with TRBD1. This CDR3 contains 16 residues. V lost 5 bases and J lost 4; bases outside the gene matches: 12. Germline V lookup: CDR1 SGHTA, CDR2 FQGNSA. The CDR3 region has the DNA TGTGCCAGCAGCCACAACCCCATACAGGGGGCGTACGAGCAGTACTTC. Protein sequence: CASSHNPIQGAYEQYF.

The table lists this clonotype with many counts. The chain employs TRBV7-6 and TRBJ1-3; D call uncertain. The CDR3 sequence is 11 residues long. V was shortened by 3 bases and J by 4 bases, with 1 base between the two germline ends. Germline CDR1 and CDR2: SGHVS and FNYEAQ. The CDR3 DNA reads TGTGCCAGCAGCTTCGGAAACACCATATATTTT. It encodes CASSFGNTIYF.

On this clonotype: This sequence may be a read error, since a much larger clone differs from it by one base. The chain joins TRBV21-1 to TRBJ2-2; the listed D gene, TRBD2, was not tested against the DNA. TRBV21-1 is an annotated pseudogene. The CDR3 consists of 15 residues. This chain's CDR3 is CASSIPGTKGGDLFF. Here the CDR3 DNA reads TGTGCCAGCAGCATCCCCGGGACTAAGGGCGGGGACCTGTTTTTT.